What follows is one T cell receptor (beta chain) and its context. Its antigen is not identified. These data originate in a study of lymphopenia after photon versus proton radiotherapy. Findings and limits, study-wide: After lymphocyte nadir, photon-treated repertoires showed oligoclonal expansion, especially CD8+ Temra. Larger post-nadir TCR diversity loss correlated inversely with survival in deceased patients. Under photons, naive T cells and diversity fell while effector/memory populations rose.

Trimming removed 5 bases from V and 3 bases from J; junction bases left unmatched: 3. CDR1 and CDR2 (germline): SNHLY, FYNNEI. The length of the CDR3 is 14 residues. Produced via immunoSEQ multiplex PCR; TCRdb's table is partial and in-frame only. The sample records about 7,300 clones, roughly 91% being singletons. The sample consisted of peripheral blood, taken from a patient treated with photon-based radiotherapy. This TCR came from a man aged 55 to 70 with cholangiocarcinoma. The rearrangement links TRBV2 to TRBJ2-1, with TRBD2 matching 8 bases. The CDR3, as DNA: TGTGCCAGCAGTCGAGCGGGAGACTACAATGAGCAGTTCTTC. Translated, it gives CASSRAGDYNEQFF.